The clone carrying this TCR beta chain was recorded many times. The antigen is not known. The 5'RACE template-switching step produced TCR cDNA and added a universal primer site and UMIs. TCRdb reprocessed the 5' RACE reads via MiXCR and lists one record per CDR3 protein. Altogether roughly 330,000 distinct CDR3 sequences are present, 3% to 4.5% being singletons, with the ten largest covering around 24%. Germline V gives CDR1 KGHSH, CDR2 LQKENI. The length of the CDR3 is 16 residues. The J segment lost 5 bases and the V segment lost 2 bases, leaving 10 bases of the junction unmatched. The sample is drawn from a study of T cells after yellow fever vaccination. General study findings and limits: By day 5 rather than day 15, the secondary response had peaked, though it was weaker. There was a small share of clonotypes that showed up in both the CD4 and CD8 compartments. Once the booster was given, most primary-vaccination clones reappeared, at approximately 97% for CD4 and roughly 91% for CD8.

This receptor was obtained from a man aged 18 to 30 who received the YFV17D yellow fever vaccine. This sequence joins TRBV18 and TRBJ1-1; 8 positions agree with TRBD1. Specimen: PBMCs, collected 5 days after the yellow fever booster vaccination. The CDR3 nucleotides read TGTGCCAGCTCACCAACGACAGGGGCACCGACGACTGAAGCTTTCTTT. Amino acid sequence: CASSPTTGAPTTEAFF. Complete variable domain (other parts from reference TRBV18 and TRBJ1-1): NAGVMQNPRHLVRRRGQEARLRCSPMKGHSHVYWYRQLPEEGLKFMVYLQKENIIDESGMPKERFSAEFPKEGPSILRIQQVVRGDSAAYFCASSPTTGAPTTEAFFGQGTRLTVV.